The 29 T cell receptor beta chains below come from one sample, sequenced in a study of blood T cell repertoires in COVID-19. The protocol was immunoSEQ multiplex PCR, while the TCRdb copy is restricted to in-frame clones and leaves out a portion. The sample holds approximately 94,000 clones; about 85% are singletons and the top ten take 9.5% to 15%. The sequencing input was peripheral blood. The receptors come from a human donor in a cohort sampled during active COVID-19.

The genes are TRBV19 and TRBJ1-5, with 8 bases matching TRBD1. Unmatched junction bases numbered 12, after V lost 7 bases and J lost 4 bases. Germline V lookup: CDR1 LNHDA, CDR2 SQIVND (reference sequence). This CDR3 region has 16 residues. The CDR3 loop is CASNFNRQGINQPQHF. The CDR3 DNA follows: TGTGCCAGTAACTTCAATCGACAGGGGATAAATCAGCCCCAGCATTTT.

The V and J genes are TRBV7-2 and TRBJ2-3; 7 bases match TRBD1. CDR1 and CDR2 from the germline V gene are SGHTA and FQGNSA. The CDR3 covers 14 residues. The trim removed 5 bases at V and 1 base at J, leaving 3 bases unmatched. The CDR3 is CASSRQGGTDTQYF. DNA of the CDR3: TGTGCCAGCAGCCGTCAGGGGGGCACAGATACGCAGTATTTT. Using reference TRBV7-2 and TRBJ2-3 for the parts outside the CDR3, the full variable domain is GAGVSQSPSNKVTEKGKDVELRCDPISGHTALYWYRQSLGQGLEFLIYFQGNSAPDKSGLPSDRFSAERTGGSVSTLTIQRTQQEDSAVYLCASSRQGGTDTQYFGPGTRLTVL.

V gene TRBV2 combines with J gene TRBJ1-2; D may be TRBD1 (6 bases). CDR3 size: 13 residues. In germline, CDR1 is SNHLY, CDR2 FYNNEI. The V gene lost 4 bases and the J gene lost 4 bases, with 10 bases spanning the gap. Written as DNA, the CDR3 is TGTGCCAGCAGTGCTGGACAGAGCTATGGCTACACCTTC. This sequence encodes CASSAGQSYGYTF. Based on the CDR3 plus reference TRBV2 and TRBJ1-2, the full variable domain is EPEVTQTPSHQVTQMGQEVILRCVPISNHLYFYWYRQILGQKVEFLVSFYNNEISEKSEIFDDQFSVERPDGSNFTLKIRSTKLEDSAMYFCASSAGQSYGYTFGSGTRLTVV.

The V call is TRBV29-1, the J call TRBJ2-4, with 7 bases identical to TRBD1. CDR1 is SQVTM, CDR2 ANQGSEA, per germline. Trimming took 6 bases from V and 0 from J; bases not matched to a gene: 8. The length of the CDR3 is 15 residues. CDR3 DNA: TGCAGCGTCACCCTGGACAGGATAGCCAAAAACATTCAGTACTTC. It encodes CSVTLDRIAKNIQYF.

The chain combines TRBV7-2 with TRBJ1-5; 7 bases map to TRBD1. Trimming removed 5 bases from V and 2 bases from J; junction bases left unmatched: 6. The CDR3 length is 15 residues. The germline gives CDR1 SGHTA, CDR2 FQGNSA. CDR3 DNA: TGTGCCAGCAGCGCCCAAGGGACAGGCAATCAGCCCCAGCATTTT. Encoded protein: CASSAQGTGNQPQHF.

The chain has TRBV5-5 and TRBJ2-1; TRBD1 agrees at 10 bases. Losses at the gene ends were 3 bases for V and 1 base for J; bases not matched to a gene: 7. Germline lookup yields CDR1 SGHKS and CDR2 YYEKEE (reference sequence). This CDR3 contains 17 residues. The CDR3, as DNA: TGTGCCAGCAGCTCGGCCGGACAGGGGGGATCCTACAATGAGCAGTTCTTC. Residues: CASSSAGQGGSYNEQFF. The full variable domain, with the rest looked up from reference TRBV5-5 and TRBJ2-1, is DAGVTQSPTHLIKTRGQQVTLRCSPISGHKSVSWYQQVLGQGPQFIFQYYEKEERGRGNFPDRFSARQFPNYSSELNVNALLLGDSALYLCASSSAGQGGSYNEQFFGPGTRLTVL.

The rearrangement joins TRBV30 to TRBJ1-3, with D uncertain. CDR1 is GTSNPN, CDR2 SVGIG, per germline (reference sequence). The CDR3 contains 12 residues. The V and J ends lost 3 bases and 4 bases respectively, with 7 bases between them. CDR3: CAWSDSGNTIYF. The CDR3 DNA is TGTGCCTGGAGCGACTCCGGAAACACCATATATTTT.

This clone showed up just a few times. This chain connects TRBV12-3 or TRBV12-4 to TRBJ1-1, with TRBD1 as a possible D gene (5 bases). CDR3 size: 13 residues. Trimming shortened V by 7 bases and J by 0 bases, and 9 bases separated the two germline ends. The CDR3 here is CASKGYMNTEAFF. CDR3 in DNA: TGTGCCAGCAAGGGGTACATGAACACTGAAGCTTTCTTT.

The chain links TRBV6-5 to TRBJ2-7; 10 bases fit TRBD1. The germline V gene has CDR1 MNHEY and CDR2 SVGAGI. This CDR3 has 15 residues. The junction had 6 bases not matched to a gene; V was cut back by 5 bases and J by 2 bases. The CDR3 nucleotides are TGTGCCAGCAGTCCCGGGACAGGGGCCCCCTACGAGCAGTACTTC. Translation: CASSPGTGAPYEQYF.

This chain joins TRBV2 and TRBJ2-5; 11 positions agree with TRBD2. The V segment lost 4 bases and the J segment 4 bases; nucleotides outside the gene matches: 5. The CDR3 is made up of 15 amino acids. From germline, CDR1 is SNHLY and CDR2 FYNNEI. The CDR3 DNA follows: TGTGCCAGCAGTGTCCTAGCGGGGGGTATAGAGACCCAGTACTTC. This translates into CASSVLAGGIETQYF.

The chain links TRBV9 to TRBJ1-2; perhaps TRBD1 as D (5 bases). The germline gives CDR1 SGDLS, CDR2 YYNGEE. The CDR3 is 13 amino acids. Trimming cost V 0 bases and J 3 bases, with 6 bases left between them. The CDR3 sequence is CASSVVGDYGYTF. CDR3 nucleotide sequence: TGTGCCAGCAGCGTAGTAGGGGACTATGGCTACACCTTC. Variable domain in full (rest from reference TRBV9 and TRBJ1-2): DSGVTQTPKHLITATGQRVTLRCSPRSGDLSVYWYQQSLDQGLQFLIQYYNGEERAKGNILERFSAQQFPDLHSELNLSSLELGDSALYFCASSVVGDYGYTFGSGTRLTVV.

This chain connects TRBV7-2 to TRBJ2-5; D is perhaps TRBD1 (6 bases). CDR3 size: 17 residues. Germline V gene sequence: CDR1 SGHTA, CDR2 FQGNSA. Trimming removed 5 bases from V and 0 bases from J, with 19 bases in between. CDR3 DNA sequence: TGTGCCAGCAGCCCGATCCGATTGGGGACAAACCAAGAGACCCAGTACTTC. Translating it yields CASSPIRLGTNQETQYF.

The chain links TRBV2 to TRBJ1-1; D remains ambiguous. Germline V gives CDR1 SNHLY, CDR2 FYNNEI. Trimming left V 3 bases short and J 1 base short, with 3 bases between. This CDR3 contains 12 residues. CDR3 bases: TGTGCCAGCAGTGAGGCGAACACTGAAGCTTTCTTT. Translation gives CASSEANTEAFF.

This chain links TRBV10-1 with TRBJ1-2; D is perhaps TRBD1 (6 bases). Between the trimmed V and J ends, which lost 0 bases and 7 bases, there was a span of 15 bases. The V gene's germline CDR1 is WNHNN and CDR2 SYGVQD (reference sequence). The CDR3 is 15 residues long. CDR3 sequence: CASSESTGGLLGYTF. The CDR3 DNA is TGCGCCAGCAGTGAGTCGACGGGGGGGCTCCTTGGCTACACCTTC.

The CDR3 region is CASKYYYEQYF. Here the CDR3 DNA reads TGTGCCAGCAAATATTACTACGAGCAGTACTTC. The J gene is TRBJ2-7, the V gene TRBV6-5; D gene ambiguous. Trimming cost V 7 bases and J 3 bases, with 7 bases left between them. This CDR3 is 11 amino acids long. From germline, CDR1 is MNHEY and CDR2 SVGAGI.

This clone was seen only once. The chain is built from TRBV13 and TRBJ2-2; D is unclear. CDR1 is PRHDT and CDR2 is FYEKMQ in the germline V gene (reference sequence). The CDR3 has 15 amino acids. V lost 6 bases and J lost 3, with 14 bases in between. CDR3 in DNA: TGTGCCAGCAGGCGGCCCTTCCCCTACACCGGGGAGCTGTTTTTT. It codes for CASRRPFPYTGELFF.

The chain combines TRBV5-1 with TRBJ1-5; D ambiguous. Germline V gene data show CDR1 as SGHRS and CDR2 as YFSETQ. The CDR3 is 13 residues long. Trimming removed 1 base at V and 1 base at J, with 3 bases between. CDR3 nucleotide sequence: TGCGCCAGCAGCTTGACAAGCAATCAGCCCCAGCATTTT. Translation: CASSLTSNQPQHF.

The V call is TRBV5-1, the J call TRBJ2-7; D perhaps matches TRBD2 (5 bases). V was shortened by 4 bases and J by 2 bases, with 19 bases between the two germline ends. Germline-derived CDR1 and CDR2 are SGHRS and YFSETQ. The length of the CDR3 is 16 residues. CDR3: CASSAVPGNLAYEQYF. The CDR3 region has the DNA TGCGCCAGCAGCGCCGTCCCGGGGAATTTGGCCTACGAGCAGTACTTC.

V is TRBV19 and J is TRBJ2-3; the D gene is possibly TRBD2 (6 bases). The length of the CDR3 is 16 residues. Germline V lookup: CDR1 LNHDA, CDR2 SQIVND (reference sequence). V lost 1 base and J 0 bases, leaving 11 bases between the germline ends. CDR3 DNA: TGTGCCAGTAGTATAGGCGCGGGGTCTAGCACAGATACGCAGTATTTT. As protein: CASSIGAGSSTDTQYF.

This rearrangement joins TRBV15 to TRBJ1-1; D may be TRBD1 (5 bases). The CDR3 runs to 16 residues. V was clipped by 3 bases and J by 5 bases, with 19 bases between them. Per the germline V gene, CDR1 is LNHNV and CDR2 is YYDKDF (reference sequence). This chain's CDR3 is CATSRGGLVKATEAFF. In nucleotides, the CDR3 is TGTGCCACCAGCAGGGGGGGTTTGGTGAAGGCAACTGAAGCTTTCTTT. The whole variable domain, filled in from reference TRBV15 and TRBJ1-1, reads DAMVIQNPRYQVTQFGKPVTLSCSQTLNHNVMYWYQQKSSQAPKLLFHYYDKDFNNEADTPDNFQSRRPNTSFCFLDIRSPGLGDTAMYLCATSRGGLVKATEAFFGQGTRLTVV.

The chain recombines TRBV5-4 with TRBJ2-1, with 10 positions matching TRBD2. The length of the CDR3 is 15 residues. Germline V lookup: CDR1 SGHNT, CDR2 YYREEE (reference sequence). Trimming cost V 4 bases and J 6 bases; bases outside gene matches: 7. The CDR3 spells CASSQSGRAANEQFF. Here the CDR3 DNA reads TGTGCCAGCAGCCAAAGCGGGAGGGCCGCCAATGAGCAGTTCTTC.

The rearrangement joins TRBV3-1 (or the pseudogene TRBV3-2) to TRBJ2-4; the D is unclear. Germline loops: CDR1 LGHDT, CDR2 YNNKEL (reference sequence). This CDR3 contains 14 residues. V was shortened by 2 bases and J by 4 bases, with 9 bases between the two germline ends. CDR3 loop: CASSQRVEKNIQYF. The DNA for the CDR3 is TGTGCCAGCAGCCAAAGAGTAGAGAAAAACATTCAGTACTTC.

The chain couples TRBV29-1 to TRBJ1-1, with a tentative D call TRBD1 (5 bases). Trimming pared 6 bases from V and 5 bases from J, leaving 13 bases between. This CDR3 spans 12 amino acids. Germline CDR1 is SQVTM and CDR2 is ANQGSEA. The CDR3 nucleotides are TGCAGCGTCCACCGCGGACAAACTGAAGCTTTCTTT. This sequence encodes CSVHRGQTEAFF.

The CDR3 region is CSANDRGTYEQYF. The CDR3 nucleotides read TGCAGTGCTAATGACAGGGGGACCTACGAGCAGTACTTC. The chain has TRBV20-1 and TRBJ2-7, with 9 bases lining up with TRBD1. This CDR3 spans 13 amino acids. The J segment lost 2 bases and the V segment lost 4 bases, leaving 3 bases of the junction unmatched. The germline V gene has CDR1 DFQATT and CDR2 SNEGSKA (reference sequence).

CDR3 DNA sequence: TGTGCCAGCTCACCCGGGTCACAATTCCACACTGAAGCTTTCTTT. Protein: CASSPGSQFHTEAFF. V is TRBV18 and J is TRBJ1-1; D not certain. In germline, CDR1 is KGHSH, CDR2 LQKENI. The CDR3 is 15 amino acids. Trimming left V 3 bases short and J 3 bases short, with 14 bases between.

This chain uses TRBV4-3 with TRBJ2-7; 11 bases fit TRBD2. Germline V gene sequence: CDR1 LGHNA, CDR2 YSLEER. With 6 bases clipped from V and 4 bases from J, the junction kept 8 bases outside the gene matches. This CDR3 is built from 15 residues. The CDR3 region is CASSLLAGGGYEQYF. The CDR3 region has the DNA TGCGCCAGCAGTCTTCTAGCGGGAGGTGGTTACGAGCAGTACTTC.

The chain links TRBV5-4 to TRBJ2-7, with D possibly TRBD2 on 6 matching bases. This CDR3 has 13 amino acids. Trimming took 4 bases from V and 3 from J, leaving 11 bases between them. The V gene's germline CDR1 is SGHNT and CDR2 YYREEE (reference sequence). The CDR3 bases are TGTGCCAGCAGCCCGGGCGGGGTCTACGAGCAGTACTTC. Translated: CASSPGGVYEQYF. Looking up the rest from reference TRBV5-4 and TRBJ2-7 gives the full variable domain: ETGVTQSPTHLIKTRGQQVTLRCSSQSGHNTVSWYQQALGQGPQFIFQYYREEENGRGNFPPRFSGLQFPNYSSELNVNALELDDSALYLCASSPGGVYEQYFGPGTRLTVT.

This chain uses TRBV5-1 with TRBJ1-2; D remains unclear. V lost 4 bases and J lost 4, with 11 bases in between. The V gene's germline CDR1 is SGHRS and CDR2 YFSETQ. The CDR3 contains 13 residues. CDR3 nucleotides: TGCGCCAGCAGCCTGGAATCTTTCTATGGCTACACCTTC. Translation: CASSLESFYGYTF.

The chain joins TRBV4-3 to TRBJ1-1, with a tentative D call TRBD1 (5 bases). Trimming shortened V by 2 bases and J by 5 bases, and 18 bases separated the two germline ends. The CDR3 is made up of 16 amino acids. Per germline, CDR1 LGHNA and CDR2 YSLEER. The CDR3 loop reads CASSQRWGVGTTEAFF. CDR3 bases: TGCGCCAGCAGCCAAAGGTGGGGGGTAGGGACGACTGAAGCTTTCTTT.